The clone carrying this TCR beta chain was recorded a few times. Its matching antigen is unknown. RNA served as the template for amplifying TCR beta CDR3 regions. The first-round RT-PCR employed HTBI primers together with the Qiagen OneStep RT-PCR kit. A multiplex PCR was then performed as the second round. Each CDR3 protein is one row after TCRdb ran MiXCR on the multiplex PCR reads. This sample has 400,000 to 450,000 distinct CDR3 sequences; around 21% occur once, and the top ten carry under 3.5%. The sample belongs to a study of Graves' ophthalmopathy and Graves' hyperthyroidism. Study results and caveats: Blood shared most expanded thyroid clonotypes above 0.001 frequency.

The authors enrolled newly diagnosed hyperthyroidism patients aged 18 to 65 with under 2 months' duration. Diagnoses were established from clinical symptoms, serum thyroxine, TRAb, thyroid ultrasound and orbital computed tomography. This CDR3 has 15 amino acids. V was shortened by 8 bases and J by 0 bases, with 11 bases between the two germline ends. The specimen was peripheral blood. The source of this sequence is a woman between 18 and 29 years old with stable Graves' hyperthyroidism. The genes are TRBV12-3 or TRBV12-4 and TRBJ2-6; TRBD1 might be the D (5 bases). The CDR3 here is CASRSRGSGANVLTF. DNA of the CDR3: TGTGCCAGCCGTTCAAGGGGCTCTGGGGCCAACGTCCTGACTTTC.